The subject of this entry is one T cell receptor (beta chain). What it binds is unknown. The method was immunoSEQ multiplex PCR; TCRdb's version includes in-frame clones alone and lacks a portion of them. The data hold some 30,000 clones, with 79% observed a single time. The record originates from a study of T cells in narcolepsy. About the study: Donors had narcolepsy type 1 or type 2, or were healthy controls. Whole-study findings and limits: HCRT-specific and TRIB2-specific autoreactive clonotypes appeared among same-patient CSF and blood CD4+ clonotypes. Autoreactive clone sequences were missing from some blood memory CD4+ repertoires. Autoreactive clonotypes reportedly recurred in blood of same and different patients, not controls.

This CDR3 spans 13 amino acids. Germline-derived CDR1 and CDR2 are SGHAT and FQNNGV. V gave up 3 bases and J gave up 1 base, with 6 bases separating them. The source of this sequence is a human donor in good health. J is TRBJ1-1 and V is TRBV11-2; D call uncertain. The sample was memory (CD45RA-) CD4+ T cells from blood. The CDR3 coding sequence is TGTGCCAGCAGCTTGGGTCGGAACACTGAAGCTTTCTTT. As protein: CASSLGRNTEAFF.